This TCR beta chain is from a study of blood T cell repertoires in COVID-19 (dated by TCRdb to the early 2020s). At the level of the whole study: Samples covering the acute and convalescent phases of COVID-19 were provided by collaborators in the United States, Italy and Spain. The samples were drawn from two sources: the first 160 participants of the ongoing ImmuneRACE study, and 950 to 1,500 subjects contributed by 6 global collaborators. HLA class I and class II types, where available, came from metadata supplied by the sample provider rather than from assay-based typing. Deeply sampled blood TCRbeta repertoires from subjects exposed to, actively infected with, or recovered from COVID-19 were included in the dataset. The repertoires were made available in a free public database intended to serve as a resource for research on the immune response to SARS-CoV-2. The material from the prospective study consisted of cDNA or gDNA derived from T cells, B-cell-depleted T cells, or PBMCs. Nearly every sample came with metadata listing a de-identified subject ID, COVID-19 status, age in years and sex.

TCRbeta CDR3 regions were amplified from genomic DNA using the immunoSEQ Assay, a bias-controlled multiplex PCR. Turning to the authors' computational methods: Nucleated cell counts per sample were estimated from amplification of reference gene primers within the assay. Sequence reads were collapsed and filtered to measure the absolute abundance of every unique TCRbeta CDR3 rearrangement. Productive Simpson clonality was computed per sample as the square root of Simpson's diversity index over productive rearrangements. TCRdb provides this immuneACCESS table in a form limited to in-frame rearrangements. Some clones are lacking; in checked studies, under half of them reflect an unresolved V gene, and why the rest are absent is not known. The D gene and trimming were derived from the DNA, and the V and J assignments and clone size from that table. This sample has over 150,000 clones in its table, and around 90% of those were observed once. Roughly 0.58% of the sample is taken by the ten largest.

CDR3 length: 13 amino acids, cysteine to phenylalanine. Here the CDR3 DNA is all that survives: 39 bases in frame from base 1. Per the germline V gene (reference sequence), MNHEY is the CDR1 and SMNVEV is the CDR2. Here V drops 5 bases and J drops 1 base, and the junction holds 0 bases not matched to any gene. One collaborating source in Seattle enrolled patients while the patients were actively infected and followed the patients over time throughout the course of disease. The collaborating institutions used their own protocols to collect whole blood in K2EDTA tubes. For TCRbeta analysis, collaborators shipped samples in one of three forms: frozen whole blood, isolated PBMCs, or DNA extracted from either of those sample types. Study-level results and caveats: The amount of clinical and demographic metadata varied by source and participant and was provided uncurated.

As regards this clone: The antigen it recognizes is unknown. No base qualities exist here, and no much larger clone lies one base off it.

The receptor's source is a man between 60 and 75 years old with COVID-19, enrolled during active disease. Source material: peripheral blood. The rearranged segments are TRBV27 and TRBJ1-1, with 8 central nucleotides matching TRBD1. At the DNA level, the sequence is TGTGCCAGCAGTGGACAGGGGAACACTGAAGCTTTCTTT. Its translation reads: CASSGQGNTEAFF.